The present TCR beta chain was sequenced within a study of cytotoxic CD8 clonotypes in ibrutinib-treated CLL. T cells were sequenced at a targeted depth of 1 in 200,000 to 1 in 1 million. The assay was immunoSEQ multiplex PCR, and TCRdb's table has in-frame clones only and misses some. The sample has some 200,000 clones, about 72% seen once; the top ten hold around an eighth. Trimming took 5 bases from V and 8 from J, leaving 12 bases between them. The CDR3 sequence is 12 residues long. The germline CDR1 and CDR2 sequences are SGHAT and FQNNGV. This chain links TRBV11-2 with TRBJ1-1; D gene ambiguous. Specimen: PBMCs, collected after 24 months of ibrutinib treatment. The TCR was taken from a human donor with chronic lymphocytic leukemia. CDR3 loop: CASSRLGREAFF. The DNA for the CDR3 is TGTGCCAGCAGCCGCCTCGGGCGCGAAGCTTTCTTT.